The 9 T cell receptor beta chains given below trace back to one sample, sequenced in a study of cytomegalovirus exposure and HLA in healthy donors. PCR primers comprised 60 Vbeta and 13 Jbeta primers. TCRdb's copy holds only in-frame clones and misses some; the assay was immunoSEQ multiplex PCR. This sample has some 110,000 clones, with around 70% found just once. Material for sequencing was PBMCs. These receptors were obtained from a young man in good health and CMV-seropositive.

The V gene is TRBV19, the J gene TRBJ1-2, with 7 bases matching TRBD1. Unmatched junction bases numbered 7, after V lost 2 bases and J lost 4 bases. Germline CDR1 is LNHDA and CDR2 is SQIVND (reference sequence). This CDR3 has 15 amino acids. CDR3: CASSILGTATYGYTF. The CDR3 DNA reads as TGTGCCAGTAGTATACTCGGGACAGCCACCTATGGCTACACCTTC.

J is TRBJ2-5 and V is TRBV28; D is possibly TRBD1 (5 bases). Gene TRBJ2-7 matches the end of the DNA better, so the J call may be wrong. The V gene's germline CDR1 is MDHEN and CDR2 SYDVKM. The CDR3 has 15 amino acids. CDR3 DNA: TGTGCCAGTTCCCAACAACCAGGGATTCTCTACGAGCAGTACTTC. This sequence encodes CASSQQPGILYEQYF.

This clone came up a few times. J is TRBJ2-1 and V is TRBV5-1; D is possibly TRBD2 (5 bases). Germline V lookup: CDR1 SGHRS, CDR2 YFSETQ. CDR3 size: 13 residues. Trimming took off 5 bases at V and 6 bases at J, with 12 bases between the two ends. For the CDR3, the DNA is TGCGCCAGCAGACTAGTTAGGACCAATGAGCAGTTCTTC. It translates to CASRLVRTNEQFF.

The rearrangement links TRBV5-1 to TRBJ2-5, with D perhaps matching TRBD1 (7 bases). The V end lost 0 bases, the J end lost 4 bases, and 19 bases lay between the germline ends. Germline CDR1 reads SGHRS; CDR2 reads YFSETQ. The CDR3 consists of 17 residues. CDR3 loop: CASSLAERQGLGETQYF. The CDR3, as DNA: TGCGCCAGCAGCTTGGCCGAGAGACAGGGACTGGGAGAGACCCAGTACTTC.

This clone was found a few times. The chain recombines TRBV27 with TRBJ1-4; D gene uncertain. The CDR3 length is 15 residues. Germline V lookup: CDR1 MNHEY, CDR2 SMNVEV (reference sequence). Trimming stripped 5 bases from V and 3 bases from J, with 13 bases between. CDR3: CASSPPESANEKLFF. CDR3 nucleotides: TGTGCCAGCAGTCCCCCCGAGTCTGCTAATGAAAAACTGTTTTTT.

This clone has more than one count but fewer than ten. The CDR3 region is CASSLKGEGWSGYTF. DNA for the CDR3: TGTGCCAGCAGTTTGAAAGGGGAGGGTTGGTCGGGCTACACCTTC. The chain recombines TRBV27 with TRBJ1-2; D perhaps matches TRBD1 (5 bases). V shed 3 bases and J shed 8 bases, with 19 bases lying between them. The CDR3 loop spans 15 amino acids. Germline CDR1 reads MNHEY; CDR2 reads SMNVEV (reference sequence).

The chain couples TRBV4-1 to TRBJ1-1; D is ambiguous. Germline CDR1 and CDR2: MGHRA and YSYEKL. V was pared by 2 bases and J by 0 bases, with 7 bases between. The CDR3 runs 14 residues. The DNA for the CDR3 is TGCGCCAGCAGCCAACCAGGTATGAACACTGAAGCTTTCTTT. This translates into CASSQPGMNTEAFF.

V gene TRBV5-4 combines with J gene TRBJ1-1, with TRBD1 matching 11 bases. The CDR3 is made up of 15 amino acids. V was pared by 3 bases and J by 7 bases, with 8 bases of the junction left unmatched. The germline gives CDR1 SGHNT, CDR2 YYREEE (reference sequence). CDR3 DNA sequence: TGTGCCAGCAGCTATAGGACAGGGGGCGTCAGTGAAGCTTTCTTT. As protein: CASSYRTGGVSEAFF.

This chain uses TRBV27 with TRBJ1-6, with D possibly TRBD1 on 5 matching bases. The length of the CDR3 is 16 residues. The ends were cut back, 4 bases at V and 2 bases at J, with 12 bases in the middle. The germline V gene has CDR1 MNHEY and CDR2 SMNVEV (reference sequence). CDR3 in DNA: TGTGCCAGCAGTTCAGGGTTAGGGCCCTATAATTCACCCCTCCACTTT. Amino acids: CASSSGLGPYNSPLHF.